This is a list of T cell receptor beta chains from one sample in a study of CD8 T cells in Susac syndrome. MiXCR was run by TCRdb on the immunoSEQ multiplex PCR reads, yielding one entry per CDR3 protein. The table includes 160,000 or so distinct CDR3 sequences, 85% to 95% detected once. The sequencing sample was made of CD4+ T cells from PBMCs. The receptors originated from a human donor with Susac syndrome. The CDR3 runs from the conserved cysteine through the conserved F or W. The D gene is left open where the match is weak. A row's size may be missing; if present it is once, few, many or a size class.

size,D,J,V,CDR3,DNA
.,TRBD1,TRBJ2-1,TRBV5-1,CASSSNAGTGLYEQFF,TGCGCCAGCAGCTCGAATGCCGGGACAGGGTTGTATGAGCAGTTCTTC
.,TRBD2,TRBJ2-3,TRBV6-5,CASSTRLATDTQYF,TGTGCCAGCAGCACTCGACTAGCGACAGATACGCAGTATTTT
.,.,TRBJ1-5,TRBV5-8,CASRAGGNQPQHF,TGTGCCAGCAGGGCGGGTGGCAATCAGCCCCAGCATTTT
.,TRBD1,TRBJ2-7,TRBV6-2/TRBV6-3,CASRGQAGEQYF,TGTGCCAGCAGGGGACAGGCAGGCGAGCAGTACTTC
.,.,TRBJ2-5,TRBV10-3,CAISDGSGAETQYF,TGTGCCATCAGTGATGGTAGCGGAGCGGAGACCCAGTACTTC
.,.,TRBJ1-2,TRBV5-6,CASSSSIVGYGYTF,TGTGCCAGCAGCTCCTCTATCGTCGGCTATGGCTACACCTTC
.,TRBD2,TRBJ2-7,TRBV9,CASSGSGTYEQYF,TGTGCCAGCAGCGGTAGCGGGACCTACGAGCAGTACTTC
.,TRBD1,TRBJ1-1,TRBV9,CASSPRTGTNTEAFF,TGTGCCAGCAGCCCGAGGACAGGGACGAACACTGAAGCTTTCTTT
.,.,TRBJ1-2,TRBV14,CASSQRLNYGYTF,TGTGCCAGCAGCCAACGACTAAACTATGGCTACACCTTC
.,.,TRBJ1-2,TRBV5-4,CASYRDGYGYTF,TGTGCCAGTTACCGGGACGGCTATGGCTACACCTTC
.,.,TRBJ1-6,TRBV7-2,CASSFTGHPDSPLHF,TGTGCCAGCAGCTTCACGGGACATCCCGATTCACCCCTCCACTTT
once,.,TRBJ1-5,TRBV27,CASRTRGGDQPQHF,TGTGCCAGCAGGACCAGGGGAGGAGACCAGCCCCAGCATTTT
.,.,TRBJ2-1,TRBV5-6,CATTADRRINEQFF,TGTGCCACCACGGCCGACAGACGGATAAATGAGCAGTTCTTC
.,.,TRBJ2-1,TRBV7-9,CASSEHGEEQFF,TGTGCCAGCAGCGAACATGGTGAGGAGCAGTTCTTC
.,.,TRBJ1-1,TRBV6-2/TRBV6-3,CASSVSVGNTEAFF,TGTGCCAGCAGTGTATCAGTCGGGAACACTGAAGCTTTCTTT
.,.,TRBJ2-1,TRBV2,CASSDRGNEQFF,TGTGCCAGCAGTGATAGGGGTAATGAGCAGTTCTTC
.,TRBD1,TRBJ2-7,TRBV7-9,CASSLVVGTVEYEQYF,TGTGCCAGCAGCTTAGTAGTGGGGACAGTCGAATACGAGCAGTACTTC
.,.,TRBJ1-1,TRBV3-1,CASSRHVDTEAFF,TGTGCCAGCAGCCGCCACGTGGATACTGAAGCTTTCTTT
.,.,TRBJ2-5,TRBV2,CASKPARGRWETQYF,TGTGCCAGCAAGCCCGCCCGGGGGCGCTGGGAGACCCAGTACTTC
.,.,TRBJ1-1,TRBV29-1,CSVADTEAFF,TGCAGCGTTGCGGACACTGAAGCTTTCTTT
.,.,TRBJ1-2,TRBV10-3,CAISESATPGGYTF,TGTGCCATCAGTGAGTCTGCCACTCCGGGCGGCTACACCTTC
.,TRBD1,TRBJ2-3,TRBV9,CASTPGTAKADTQYF,TGTGCCAGCACTCCCGGGACAGCTAAGGCAGATACGCAGTATTTT
.,TRBD1,TRBJ2-5,TRBV5-4,CASSSGTGKGETQYF,TGTGCCAGCAGTTCCGGGACAGGGAAGGGAGAGACCCAGTACTTC
.,.,TRBJ2-6,TRBV25-1,CASTGLPGANVLTF,TGTGCCAGCACGGGGCTCCCTGGGGCCAACGTCCTGACTTTC
.,.,TRBJ2-4,TRBV5-4,CASSLEGTKNIQYF,TGTGCCAGCAGCTTGGAAGGGACGAAAAACATTCAGTACTTC
.,.,TRBJ1-1,TRBV29-1,CSVRPGASGTEAFF,TGCAGCGTTCGTCCAGGGGCTTCGGGCACTGAAGCTTTCTTT
.,.,TRBJ2-3,TRBV4-2,CASSQDQMTDTQYF,TGTGCCAGCAGCCAAGATCAAATGACAGATACGCAGTATTTT
once,.,TRBJ2-5,TRBV5-1,CASSLGEGFIGETQYF,TGCGCCAGCAGCTTGGGCGAGGGGTTCATCGGAGAGACCCAGTACTTC
.,TRBD2,TRBJ2-3,TRBV4-1,CASSQEGRGSTDTQYF,TGCGCCAGCAGCCAAGAAGGGCGGGGGAGCACAGATACGCAGTATTTT
.,.,TRBJ1-1,TRBV9,CASSVEMNTEAFF,TGTGCCAGCAGCGTAGAAATGAACACTGAAGCTTTCTTT